The 17 T cell receptor beta chains presented below share a single source sample, sequenced in a study of prognosis after radiotherapy for stage I lung cancer (dated by TCRdb to about 2021). Sequencing was carried out with an Illumina HiSeq 3000. Two rounds of multiplex PCR on genomic DNA were used to amplify the TCR beta CDR3 region. In the first round of PCR, primers specific to each TRBV and TRBJ gene were used, and the primer sequences are filed in Chinese patent CN105087789A. TCRdb reprocessing: public reads trimmed at Q25 with fastp, clones called with MiXCR, in-frame beta chains kept. Rows with a matching CDR3 protein are joined into one entry that keeps the most common DNA and genes. In all, the sample holds about 35,000 distinct CDR3 sequences, and around 30% of those were seen once. The ten largest clones represent less than 30% of the sample. Sequenced here: PBMCs, sampled before or after stereotactic body radiation therapy (not recorded which). These receptors were taken from a donor over 45 with non-small cell lung cancer.

Ten or more counts support this clonotype. The chain links TRBV14 to TRBJ1-4, with D unresolved. The V and J ends lost 8 bases and 4 bases respectively, with 11 bases between them. The germline V gene encodes CDR1 SGHDN and CDR2 FVKESK. This CDR3 is 13 amino acids long. The CDR3 DNA sequence: TGTGCCAGCCGTCGAAGTCTTAATGAAAAACTGTTTTTT. It translates to CASRRSLNEKLFF.

Turning to this clonotype: A read error may be the cause here, since a much bigger clone is one base away. The chain joins TRBV6-1 to TRBJ1-4; tentatively, D is TRBD1 (5 bases). V lost 7 bases and J lost 8, with 20 bases in between. The CDR3 length is 15 residues. CDR1 is MNHNS and CDR2 is SASEGT in the germline V gene. The CDR3 spells CASNPTRGKREKLFF. CDR3 coding DNA: TGTGCCAGCAACCCTACCCGGGGCAAGAGGGAAAAACTGTTTTTT.

This clonotype was observed at least ten times. This rearrangement joins TRBV6-1 to TRBJ2-1; D unclear. V was pared by 6 bases and J by 0 bases, with 15 bases between. Germline loops: CDR1 MNHNS, CDR2 SASEGT. The CDR3 is 16 amino acids. Written as DNA, the CDR3 is TGTGCCAGCAGCCCAGGCCGTGTTAGCTCCTACAATGAGCAGTTCTTC. Amino acid sequence: CASSPGRVSSYNEQFF.

In its sample, this clonotype was seen many times. The rearrangement joins TRBV7-9 to TRBJ2-7, with D perhaps matching TRBD1 (6 bases). Germline CDR1 is SEHNR and CDR2 is FQNEAQ (reference sequence). Trimming removed 4 bases from V and 5 bases from J, with 15 bases in between. There are 14 residues in the CDR3. The CDR3 reads CASSSLNRVDEQYF. The CDR3, as DNA: TGTGCCAGCAGCTCGTTAAACAGGGTGGACGAGCAGTACTTC.

Only one count was recorded for this clonotype. Only one base separates this from a far larger clonotype, so it likely reflects a read error. This rearrangement joins TRBV7-8 to TRBJ2-1, with TRBD1 identical over 11 bases. The trim removed 2 bases at V and 14 bases at J, leaving 8 bases unmatched. This CDR3 contains 14 residues. The germline gives CDR1 SGHVS, CDR2 FQNEAQ. The CDR3 DNA reads TGTGCCAGCAGCTTATCAATTGGGACAGGGGGTAAGTTCTTC. This sequence encodes CASSLSIGTGGKFF.

This rearrangement joins TRBV7-9 to TRBJ1-4, with D perhaps matching TRBD1 (6 bases). V shed 0 bases and J shed 4 bases, with 12 bases lying between them. The germline V gene has CDR1 SEHNR and CDR2 FQNEAQ (reference sequence). CDR3 size: 16 residues. DNA for the CDR3: TGTGCCAGCAGCTTAGCAGGGGGAGCGGGTAATGAAAAACTGTTTTTT. Amino acids: CASSLAGGAGNEKLFF.

The J gene is TRBJ1-1, the V gene TRBV5-1, with TRBD1 matching 7 bases. After removal of 2 bases from V and 4 bases from J, the junction contained 5 bases not matched to a gene. The CDR3 length is 14 residues. Germline values: CDR1 SGHRS, CDR2 YFSETQ. The CDR3 sequence is CASSFQGEGTEAFF. CDR3 coding DNA: TGCGCCAGCAGCTTTCAGGGGGAGGGCACTGAAGCTTTCTTT.

Concerning this clonotype itself: One junction end disagrees with the germline gene, perhaps due to a read error. Written as DNA, the CDR3 is TGCGCCAGCACCTTGGGTGGAGGGGCTGGGAGTACTGAAGCTTTCTTT. This encodes CASTLGGGAGSTEAFF. This rearrangement joins TRBV5-1 to TRBJ1-1, with D possibly TRBD1 on 5 matching bases. Germline values: CDR1 SGHRS, CDR2 YFSETQ. This CDR3 has 16 amino acids.

The chain links TRBV12-3 or TRBV12-4 to TRBJ2-7; the D gene is possibly TRBD2 (5 bases). Trimming stripped 4 bases from V and 0 bases from J, with 25 bases between. The CDR3 sequence is 19 residues long. The CDR3 loop is CASSSSPLGRRGSSYEQYF. The CDR3 nucleotides are TGTGCCAGCAGTTCTTCCCCGCTTGGCCGGAGAGGGAGCTCCTACGAGCAGTACTTC.

Many counts were recorded for this clonotype. V gene TRBV20-1 combines with J gene TRBJ1-6; unclear D gene. Germline lookup yields CDR1 DFQATT and CDR2 SNEGSKA (reference sequence). The CDR3 loop spans 12 amino acids. V was pared by 0 bases and J by 14 bases, with 11 bases between. The DNA for the CDR3 is TGCAGTGCTAGAGATCAGCGGGTTACCCTCCACTTT. This translates into CSARDQRVTLHF.

Remarks on this clonotype: A read error is the likely source, as a far larger clone sits one nucleotide away. V is TRBV6-9 and J is TRBJ2-1; D call uncertain. The CDR3 length is 16 residues. From germline, CDR1 is MNHGY and CDR2 SVAAGI. The CDR3 DNA reads TGTTCCAGCAGTGAGAGTCGCCCAAGCTCCTACAATGAGCAGTTCTTC. It specifies CSSSESRPSSYNEQFF.

This clonotype qualifies as medium-sized. This chain joins TRBV7-9 and TRBJ2-2; a possible D gene is TRBD2 (5 bases). The CDR3 is made up of 13 amino acids. CDR1 SEHNR and CDR2 FQNEAQ come from the germline V gene (reference sequence). Trimming took off 1 base at V and 6 bases at J, with 6 bases between the two ends. The CDR3 region is CASSLVGAGELFF. The CDR3 nucleotides are TGTGCCAGCAGCTTAGTCGGGGCCGGGGAGCTGTTTTTT.

Note on this clonotype: One base away lies a much larger clone, so this may be a sequencing read error. The chain couples TRBV29-1 to TRBJ2-7, with TRBD1 as a possible D gene (6 bases). CDR3 size: 14 residues. The V end lost 5 bases, the J end lost 0 bases, and 14 bases lay between the germline ends. Germline V gene lookup returns CDR1 SQVTM and CDR2 ANQGSEA. The CDR3 DNA reads TGCAGCGTTTTTACAGGGTGGAACTCCTACGAGCAGTACTTC. It encodes CSVFTGWNSYEQYF.

This sequence joins TRBV3-1 and TRBJ2-3, with 9 positions matching TRBD2. Germline V gene sequence: CDR1 LGHDT, CDR2 YNNKEL (reference sequence). The V and J ends lost 7 bases and 10 bases, in that order; junction bases with no gene match: 18. The length of the CDR3 is 16 residues. CDR3: CASILGLAWAGGPQYF. CDR3 DNA sequence: TGTGCCAGCATCCTTGGACTAGCGTGGGCCGGAGGCCCGCAGTATTTT.

A remark on this clonotype: This sequence is one base from a far larger clone and is likely a read error. The V and J genes are TRBV6-2 or TRBV6-3 and TRBJ2-5, with 9 bases aligning to TRBD2. The V and J ends lost 6 bases and 7 bases, in that order; junction bases with no gene match: 9. The CDR3 covers 14 residues. CDR1 and CDR2 from the germline V gene are MNHEY and SVGEGT. CDR3 nucleotide sequence: TGTGCCAGCAGATGGGGACTAGCAATCGGGACCCAGTACTTC. This sequence encodes CASRWGLAIGTQYF.

Turning to this clonotype: Just one base apart from a much larger clone, this may be a read error. V and J are TRBV9 and TRBJ2-1; possibly TRBD2 for D (5 bases). CDR3 length: 16 residues. V shed 3 bases and J shed 8 bases, with 21 bases lying between them. In germline, CDR1 is SGDLS, CDR2 YYNGEE. CDR3 in DNA: TGTGCCAGCAGCGGAGGAGGTTCCGTCCGTTTTGATGAGCAGTTCTTC. Protein: CASSGGGSVRFDEQFF.

This clonotype showed up many times. The rearrangement uses TRBV20-1 and TRBJ2-3, with no clear D. The V gene's germline CDR1 is DFQATT and CDR2 SNEGSKA (reference sequence). V gave up 1 base and J gave up 0 bases, with 20 bases separating them. There are 18 residues in the CDR3. This chain's CDR3 is CSARGSAVAYTSTDTQYF. The CDR3 DNA reads as TGCAGTGCTAGAGGTAGTGCCGTCGCATACACTAGCACAGATACGCAGTATTTT.